This T cell receptor (beta chain) was captured in a study of identical twins. Study-wide points: One should note that invariant MAIT and iNKT cells could partly confound zero-insertion analyses. Recombination models fit unrelated individuals' TCR alpha sharing but underestimated twins'.

Everyone who donated was a healthy Caucasian. The V gene lost 7 bases and the J gene lost 3 bases, with 12 bases spanning the gap. This CDR3 spans 13 amino acids. This clonotype occurred a few times. Its antigen is undetermined. Addition of a universal primer site occurred through template switching, and cDNA carried unique molecular identifiers. TCRdb fed the 5' RACE reads into MiXCR, producing one record per CDR3 protein. The sample has roughly 1,500,000 distinct CDR3 sequences, around 29% seen once. The TCR originated in a newborn girl in good health. Sequencing input: cord blood. The chain couples TRBV12-3 or TRBV12-4 to TRBJ1-2; no clear D gene. This chain's CDR3 is CASTSGVHYGYTF. In nucleotides, the CDR3 is TGTGCCAGCACCTCCGGGGTTCACTATGGCTACACCTTC.